This TCR beta chain was documented in a study of blood T cells in healthy people across ages. Overall study results and limits: The long-lived group displayed more naive CD4+ cells, plus higher diversity, than the aged donors did.

CDR3 length equals 12 residues. Germline assignment: CDR1 MNHNS and CDR2 SASEGT. A remark on this clonotype: Its specificity is not known.

Through a sample-barcoded 5' primer and a J-beta primer mix, a second PCR was run for roughly 6 to 12 cycles. Each CDR3 protein is one row after TCRdb ran MiXCR on the 5' RACE reads. The repertoire consists of around 780,000 distinct CDR3 sequences, with roughly 26% occurring once and the leading ten covering about 3%. These same data were also listed under a study on T cells of mothers and their children. According to that study: Random nucleotides (2-4) and sample barcodes were added by the M1S primer used in the second PCR.

The rearrangement joins TRBV6-1 to TRBJ2-5; TRBD1 matches at 7 bases. The DNA end is more similar to TRBJ2-1, so the J call may be wrong. The sample taken for sequencing was blood. The TCR originated in a boy younger than 18 in good health. CDR3 in amino acids: CASSQRQGEQFF. Here the CDR3 DNA reads TGTGCCAGCAGTCAACGACAGGGAGAGCAGTTCTTC.